This TCR beta chain originates from a study of shared clonotypes between healthy human individuals. Study information: The study drew on a couple of women and a few men aged 18 to 49 as donors.

In germline, CDR1 is MNHNY, CDR2 SVGAGI (reference sequence). With 6 bases clipped from V and 3 bases from J, the junction kept 11 bases outside the gene matches. CDR3 length equals 16 residues. Deep-level running was used for the assay. Original methodology: There were no quality scores in the junction-only immunoSEQ sequences, so filtering differed. Some clones are missing from TCRdb's copy, which holds only in-frame ones; the method was immunoSEQ multiplex PCR. Clone size and the V and J calls come from that table; the DNA yielded D and trimming. The sample records 1,400,000 or so clones, roughly 98.5% being singletons. Recent acute infections and vaccinations were absent in the healthy HIV-negative adult donors.

V is TRBV6-6 and J is TRBJ2-7, with 10 bases lining up with TRBD2. Specimen: naive CD4+ T cells sorted from blood. Noted subset: CD45RA+ positively selected. The receptor was isolated from a man between 25 and 39 years old in good health. The CDR3 reads CASSRPTLAGNYEQYF. The CDR3 DNA follows: TGTGCCAGCAGCCGACCCACACTAGCGGGAAACTACGAGCAGTACTTC.